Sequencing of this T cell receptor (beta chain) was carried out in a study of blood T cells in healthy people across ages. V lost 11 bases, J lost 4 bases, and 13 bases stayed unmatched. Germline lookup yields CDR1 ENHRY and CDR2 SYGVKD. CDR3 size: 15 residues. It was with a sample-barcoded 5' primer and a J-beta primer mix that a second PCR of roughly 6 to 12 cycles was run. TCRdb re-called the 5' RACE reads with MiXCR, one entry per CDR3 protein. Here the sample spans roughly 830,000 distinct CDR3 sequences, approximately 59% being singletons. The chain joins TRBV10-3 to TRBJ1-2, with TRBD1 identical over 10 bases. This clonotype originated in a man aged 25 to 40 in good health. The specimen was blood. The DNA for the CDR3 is TGTGCCCTGGGGACAGGGGCGGCCCTACCCTATGGCTACACCTTC. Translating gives CALGTGAALPYGYTF.